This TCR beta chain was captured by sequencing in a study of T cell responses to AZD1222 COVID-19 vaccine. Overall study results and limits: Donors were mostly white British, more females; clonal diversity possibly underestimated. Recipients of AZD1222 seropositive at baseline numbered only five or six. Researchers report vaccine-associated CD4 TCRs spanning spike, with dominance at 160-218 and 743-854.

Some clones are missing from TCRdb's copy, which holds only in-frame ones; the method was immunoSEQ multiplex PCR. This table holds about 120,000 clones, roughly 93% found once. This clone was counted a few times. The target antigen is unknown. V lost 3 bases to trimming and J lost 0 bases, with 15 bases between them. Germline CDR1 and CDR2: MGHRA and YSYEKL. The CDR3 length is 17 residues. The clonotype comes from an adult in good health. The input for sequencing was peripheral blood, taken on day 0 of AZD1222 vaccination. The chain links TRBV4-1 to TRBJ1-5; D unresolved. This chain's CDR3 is CASSHEKGLNSNQPQHF. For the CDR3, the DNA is TGCGCCAGCAGCCATGAGAAAGGGCTAAATAGCAATCAGCCCCAGCATTTT.